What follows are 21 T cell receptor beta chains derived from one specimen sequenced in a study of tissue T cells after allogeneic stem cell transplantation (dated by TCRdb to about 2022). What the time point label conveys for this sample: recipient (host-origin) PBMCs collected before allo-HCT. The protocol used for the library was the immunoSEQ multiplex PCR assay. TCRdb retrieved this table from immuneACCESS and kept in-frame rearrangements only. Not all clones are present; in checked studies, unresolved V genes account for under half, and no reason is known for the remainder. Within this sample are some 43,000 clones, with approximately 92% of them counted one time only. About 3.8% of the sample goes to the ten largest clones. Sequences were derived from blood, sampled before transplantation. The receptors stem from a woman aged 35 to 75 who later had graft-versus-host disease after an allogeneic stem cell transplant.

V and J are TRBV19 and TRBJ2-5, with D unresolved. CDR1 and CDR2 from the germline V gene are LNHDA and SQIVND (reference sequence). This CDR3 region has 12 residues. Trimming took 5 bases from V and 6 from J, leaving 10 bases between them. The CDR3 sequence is CASSPPGQTQYF. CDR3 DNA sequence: TGTGCCAGTAGTCCTCCAGGCCAGACCCAGTACTTC.

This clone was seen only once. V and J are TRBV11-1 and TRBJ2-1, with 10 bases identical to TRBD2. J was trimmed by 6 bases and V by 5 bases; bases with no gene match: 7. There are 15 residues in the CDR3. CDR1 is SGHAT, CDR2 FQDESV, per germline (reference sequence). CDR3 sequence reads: CASSLLAGDPNEQFF. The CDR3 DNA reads TGTGCCAGCAGCCTTCTAGCGGGAGACCCCAATGAGCAGTTCTTC.

The chain's CDR3 is CASSLTGAISSYEQYF. In DNA, the CDR3 is TGTGCCAGCAGCTTGACAGGGGCAATTAGCTCCTACGAGCAGTACTTC. The V call is TRBV7-2, the J call TRBJ2-7; 8 bases match TRBD1. Germline V lookup: CDR1 SGHTA, CDR2 FQGNSA. V gave up 3 bases and J gave up 0 bases; unmatched junction bases: 7. The CDR3 is 16 amino acids.

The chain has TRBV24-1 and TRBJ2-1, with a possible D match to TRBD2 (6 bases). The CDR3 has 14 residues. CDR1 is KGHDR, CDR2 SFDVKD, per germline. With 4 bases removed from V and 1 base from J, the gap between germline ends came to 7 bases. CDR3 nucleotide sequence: TGTGCCACCAGTGAGAGCGGGTCCTACAATGAGCAGTTCTTC. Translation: CATSESGSYNEQFF.

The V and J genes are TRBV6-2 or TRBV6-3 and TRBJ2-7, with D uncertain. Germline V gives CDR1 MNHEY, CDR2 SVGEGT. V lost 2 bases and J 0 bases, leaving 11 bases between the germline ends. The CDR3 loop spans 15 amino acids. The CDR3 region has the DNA TGTGCCAGCAGTTACGAGGCGGAGAGCTCCTACGAGCAGTACTTC. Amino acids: CASSYEAESSYEQYF.

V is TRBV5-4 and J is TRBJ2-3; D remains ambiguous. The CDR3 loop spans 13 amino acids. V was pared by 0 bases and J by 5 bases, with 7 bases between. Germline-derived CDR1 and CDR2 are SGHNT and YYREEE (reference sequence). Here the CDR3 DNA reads TGTGCCAGCAGCTTGGAAGTGGGAGATACGCAGTATTTT. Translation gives CASSLEVGDTQYF.

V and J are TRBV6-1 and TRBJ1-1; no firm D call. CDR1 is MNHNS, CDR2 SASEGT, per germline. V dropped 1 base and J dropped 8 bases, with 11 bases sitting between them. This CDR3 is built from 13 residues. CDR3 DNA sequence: TGTGCCAGCAGTGAAGGTTACCTACTGGAAGCTTTCTTT. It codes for CASSEGYLLEAFF.

Written as DNA, the CDR3 is TGTGCCAGCAGCTTAGTACTAGCGGGAGATAACGAGCAGTACTTC. This translates into CASSLVLAGDNEQYF. The chain is built from TRBV7-9 and TRBJ2-7, with 11 bases that match TRBD2. J gave up 5 bases and V 1 base, and 4 bases lay outside the gene matches. Germline loops: CDR1 SEHNR, CDR2 FQNEAQ (reference sequence). The CDR3 has 15 residues.

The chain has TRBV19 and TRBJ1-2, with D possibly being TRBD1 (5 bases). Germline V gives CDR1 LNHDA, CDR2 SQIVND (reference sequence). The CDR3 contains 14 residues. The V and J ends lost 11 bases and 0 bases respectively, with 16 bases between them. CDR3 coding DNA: TGTGCCGCAAAAACCGGGACTACTAACTATGGCTACACCTTC. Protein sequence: CAAKTGTTNYGYTF.

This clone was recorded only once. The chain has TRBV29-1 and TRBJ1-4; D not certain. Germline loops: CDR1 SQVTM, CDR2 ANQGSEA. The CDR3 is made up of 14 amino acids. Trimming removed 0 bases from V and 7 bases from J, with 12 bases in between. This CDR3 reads CSVEDLSGGEKLFF. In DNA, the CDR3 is TGCAGCGTTGAAGATCTGTCCGGCGGTGAAAAACTGTTTTTT. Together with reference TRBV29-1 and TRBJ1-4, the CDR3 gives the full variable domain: SAVISQKPSRDICQRGTSLTIQCQVDSQVTMMFWYRQQPGQSLTLIATANQGSEATYESGFVIDKFPISRPNLTFSTLTVSNMSPEDSSIYLCSVEDLSGGEKLFFGSGTQLSVL.

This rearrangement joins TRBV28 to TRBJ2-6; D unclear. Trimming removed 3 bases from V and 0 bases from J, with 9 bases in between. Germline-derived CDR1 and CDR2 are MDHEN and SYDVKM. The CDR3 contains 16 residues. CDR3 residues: CASSFPLTSGANVLTF. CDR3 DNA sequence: TGTGCCAGCAGTTTTCCGCTGACCTCTGGGGCCAACGTCCTGACTTTC.

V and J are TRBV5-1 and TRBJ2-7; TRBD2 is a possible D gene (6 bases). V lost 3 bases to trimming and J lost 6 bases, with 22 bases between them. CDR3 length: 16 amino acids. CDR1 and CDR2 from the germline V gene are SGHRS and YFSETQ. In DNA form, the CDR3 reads TGCGCCAGCAGCTCGAATTCCGGGACCGGGGGATCCGAGCAGTACTTC. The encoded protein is CASSSNSGTGGSEQYF.

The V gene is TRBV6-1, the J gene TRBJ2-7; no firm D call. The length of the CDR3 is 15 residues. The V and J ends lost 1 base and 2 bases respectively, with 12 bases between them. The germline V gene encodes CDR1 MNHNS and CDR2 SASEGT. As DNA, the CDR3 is TGTGCCAGCAGTGAAGGGGTAGATTTCACCTACGAGCAGTACTTC. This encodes CASSEGVDFTYEQYF.

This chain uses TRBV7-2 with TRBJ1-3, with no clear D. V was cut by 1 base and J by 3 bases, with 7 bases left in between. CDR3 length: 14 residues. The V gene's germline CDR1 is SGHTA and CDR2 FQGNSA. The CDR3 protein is CASSLVRVGNTIYF. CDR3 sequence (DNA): TGTGCCAGCAGCTTAGTTAGGGTTGGAAACACCATATATTTT.

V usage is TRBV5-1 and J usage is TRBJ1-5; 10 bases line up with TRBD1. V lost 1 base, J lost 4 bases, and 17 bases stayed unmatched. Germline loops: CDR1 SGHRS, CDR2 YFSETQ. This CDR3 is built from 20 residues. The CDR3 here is CASSLWDDRGRPVRNQPQHF. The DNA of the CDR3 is TGCGCCAGCAGCTTGTGGGACGACAGGGGGCGCCCCGTTAGGAATCAGCCCCAGCATTTT.

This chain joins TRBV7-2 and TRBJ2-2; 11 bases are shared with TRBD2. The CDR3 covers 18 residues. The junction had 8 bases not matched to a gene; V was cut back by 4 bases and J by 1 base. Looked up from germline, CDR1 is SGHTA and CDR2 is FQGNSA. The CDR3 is CASSSTLTSGMNTGELFF. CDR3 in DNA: TGTGCCAGCAGCTCCACGCTGACTAGCGGGATGAACACCGGGGAGCTGTTTTTT.

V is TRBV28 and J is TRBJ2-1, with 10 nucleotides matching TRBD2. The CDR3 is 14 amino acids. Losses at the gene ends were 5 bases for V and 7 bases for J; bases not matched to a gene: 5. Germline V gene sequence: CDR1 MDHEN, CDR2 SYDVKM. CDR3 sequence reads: CASSPWTSGNEQFF. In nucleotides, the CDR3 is TGTGCCAGCAGTCCATGGACTAGCGGAAATGAGCAGTTCTTC.

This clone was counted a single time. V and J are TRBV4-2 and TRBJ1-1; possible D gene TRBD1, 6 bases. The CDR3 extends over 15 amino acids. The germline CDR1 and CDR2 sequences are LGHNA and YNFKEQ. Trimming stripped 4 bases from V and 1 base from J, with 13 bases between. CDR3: CASSRGGDTNTEAFF. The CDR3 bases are TGTGCCAGCAGCCGAGGGGGGGATACGAACACTGAAGCTTTCTTT.

CDR3 region: CASSQGAGGYGYTF. CDR3 in DNA: TGTGCCAGCAGTCAGGGGGCTGGGGGCTATGGCTACACCTTC. The chain carries TRBV28 and TRBJ1-2, with 8 positions matching TRBD1. The germline V gene has CDR1 MDHEN and CDR2 SYDVKM. J was trimmed by 4 bases and V by 5 bases; bases with no gene match: 6. This CDR3 is built from 14 residues.

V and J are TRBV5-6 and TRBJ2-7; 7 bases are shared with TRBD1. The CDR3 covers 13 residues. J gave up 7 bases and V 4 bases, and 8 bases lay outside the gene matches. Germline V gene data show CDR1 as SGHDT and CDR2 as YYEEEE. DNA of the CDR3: TGTGCCAGCAGCCATAAGACAGGGTTAGAGCAGTACTTC. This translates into CASSHKTGLEQYF.

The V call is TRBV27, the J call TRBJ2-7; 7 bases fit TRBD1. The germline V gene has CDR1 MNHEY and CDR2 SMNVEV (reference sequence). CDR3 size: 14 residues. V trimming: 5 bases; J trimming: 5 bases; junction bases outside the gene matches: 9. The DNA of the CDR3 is TGTGCCAGCAGTAGGACAGGACTTTATGACGAGCAGTACTTC. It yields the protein CASSRTGLYDEQYF.